This T cell receptor beta chain was sequenced in a study of Graves' ophthalmopathy and Graves' hyperthyroidism. Study-wide findings and caveats: Among expanded thyroid clonotypes above 0.001 frequency, most also occurred in blood.

This clonotype was seen many times. The target antigen is unknown. V was pared by 4 bases and J by 11 bases, with 7 bases of the junction left unmatched. This CDR3 spans 13 amino acids. RNA served as the template for amplifying TCR beta CDR3 regions. The library came from an HTBI-primed first-round RT-PCR and a second-round multiplex PCR. MiXCR, applied by TCRdb to the multiplex PCR reads, yields one record per CDR3 protein. The sample has about 590,000 distinct CDR3 sequences; under 45% are singletons. The J gene is TRBJ1-1, the V gene TRBV12-3 or TRBV12-4, with 10 bases identical to TRBD1. Sequenced sample: peripheral blood or thyroid tissue (not recorded which). This TCR came from an adult man with Graves' hyperthyroidism. The CDR3 reads CASSSRDRGMAFF. The CDR3 DNA sequence: TGTGCCAGCAGTTCCCGGGACAGGGGTATGGCTTTCTTT.